The 28 T cell receptor beta chains given below trace back to one sample, sequenced in a study of Siglec-9 on CD8 T cells in melanoma. Data came from immunoSEQ multiplex PCR; TCRdb stores just in-frame clones and leaves some out. The sample holds 25,000 to 30,000 clones, 80% seen once. The sequenced sample consisted of Siglec-9- CD8+ T cells sorted from blood. All receptors come from a human donor in good health.

This clone was detected once. The CDR3 protein is CASSVGEGDLDYGYTF. The CDR3 coding sequence is TGTGCCAGCAGCGTAGGGGAGGGGGATCTCGACTATGGCTACACCTTC. The V call is TRBV9, the J call TRBJ1-2, with D possibly matching TRBD1 (6 bases). From germline, CDR1 is SGDLS and CDR2 YYNGEE. Trimming pared 0 bases from V and 3 bases from J, leaving 15 bases between. The CDR3 length is 16 residues.

The chain uses TRBV7-6 and TRBJ1-2, with a weak D call TRBD1 (6 bases). This CDR3 is 14 amino acids long. Trimming shortened V by 1 base and J by 4 bases, and 10 bases separated the two germline ends. Germline-derived CDR1 and CDR2 are SGHVS and FNYEAQ. The CDR3: CASSLGGAGYGYTF. In DNA form, the CDR3 reads TGTGCCAGCAGCTTAGGGGGGGCTGGCTATGGCTACACCTTC.

This clone was detected only a few times. This chain joins TRBV4-1 and TRBJ1-2; 8 nucleotides line up with TRBD1. Germline V lookup: CDR1 MGHRA, CDR2 YSYEKL. The V gene end was trimmed by 1 base and the J gene end by 5 bases; junction bases not matched to a gene: 6. There are 15 residues in the CDR3. CDR3 in amino acids: CASSQARDRRYGYTF. As DNA, the CDR3 is TGCGCCAGCAGCCAAGCAAGGGACAGGAGATATGGCTACACCTTC.

The chain combines TRBV6-5 with TRBJ2-7; maybe TRBD1 (6 bases). The V gene's germline CDR1 is MNHEY and CDR2 SVGAGI. V lost 4 bases to trimming and J lost 3 bases, with 13 bases between them. The CDR3 is made up of 14 amino acids. CDR3 DNA: TGTGCCAGCAGTTCCCTGGGGACACTCTACGAGCAGTACGTC. Translated: CASSSLGTLYEQYV.

CDR3 nucleotides: TGTGCCAGCAGCTTGGTCGACAGGGAGGGCCAAGGGACTGAAGCTTTCTTT. Translated: CASSLVDREGQGTEAFF. The chain combines TRBV5-8 with TRBJ1-1; 7 nucleotides agree with TRBD1. The junction had 13 bases not matched to a gene; V was cut back by 0 bases and J by 5 bases. The V gene's germline CDR1 is SGHTS and CDR2 YDEGEE. This CDR3 is 17 amino acids long.

The V gene is TRBV18, the J gene TRBJ2-7; D is unclear. V was shortened by 0 bases and J by 4 bases, with 13 bases between the two germline ends. Per the germline V gene, CDR1 is KGHSH and CDR2 is LQKENI. CDR3 size: 15 residues. The CDR3 nucleotides read TGTGCCAGCTCACCACCGAGTCGGAGCCTTTACGAGCAGTACTTC. It yields the protein CASSPPSRSLYEQYF.

This chain uses TRBV4-1 with TRBJ2-1, with TRBD1 matching over 9 bases. The CDR3 has 14 residues. Germline V CDR1 and CDR2: MGHRA, YSYEKL. V gave up 1 base and J gave up 5 bases; unmatched junction bases: 0. The CDR3 DNA is TGCGCCAGCAGCCAAGGGACAGGGGACAATGAGCAGTTCTTC. Protein product: CASSQGTGDNEQFF.

This chain connects TRBV5-1 to TRBJ1-1; no firm D call. This CDR3 is 13 amino acids long. V lost 0 bases and J 1 base, leaving 4 bases between the germline ends. Germline CDR1 SGHRS, CDR2 YFSETQ. CDR3 bases: TGCGCCAGCAGCTTGGAGGGGAACACTGAAGCTTTCTTT. Translated: CASSLEGNTEAFF.

V and J are TRBV7-8 and TRBJ2-1; 10 bases fit TRBD2. Germline V CDR1 and CDR2: SGHVS, FQNEAQ. This CDR3 has 19 amino acids. V dropped 1 base and J dropped 5; count of bases not matched to a gene: 14. The CDR3 DNA is TGTGCCAGCAGCTTAGATCGCGCTAGCGGGAGACCCTTAGACAATGAGCAGTTCTTC. This encodes CASSLDRASGRPLDNEQFF.

This clone appeared a few times. The chain uses TRBV10-3 and TRBJ2-7; D remains unclear. The CDR3 is 14 amino acids. V lost 3 bases, J lost 2 bases, and 11 bases lay in between. The germline gives CDR1 ENHRY, CDR2 SYGVKD. CDR3 nucleotides: TGTGCCATCAGTGAACGGACGCAAACCTACGAGCAGTACTTC. This encodes CAISERTQTYEQYF.

On this clone: At one of its ends the junction is not consistent with the germline gene, which may arise from a read error. The rearrangement uses TRBV10-3 and TRBJ2-1, with 11 nucleotides matching TRBD2. Germline assignment: CDR1 ENHRY and CDR2 SYGVKD. The CDR3 covers 12 residues. The CDR3 sequence is CATSGGGNEQFF. CDR3 bases: TGCGCCACTAGCGGGGGTGGGAATGAGCAGTTCTTC.

The chain is built from TRBV4-1 and TRBJ2-3; no clear D gene. The V gene lost 0 bases and the J gene lost 4 bases, with 5 bases spanning the gap. There are 13 residues in the CDR3. Germline CDR1 reads MGHRA; CDR2 reads YSYEKL. The CDR3 nucleotides read TGCGCCAGCAGCCAAGATACTTCAGATACGCAGTATTTT. This gives the protein CASSQDTSDTQYF.

This sequence joins TRBV5-1 and TRBJ1-2; unclear D gene. The CDR3 spans 13 residues. The V gene's germline CDR1 is SGHRS and CDR2 YFSETQ. V lost 1 base and J lost 3, with 7 bases in between. In nucleotides, the CDR3 is TGCGCCAGCAGCTTGCCCGCAGACTATGGCTACACCTTC. Translating it yields CASSLPADYGYTF.

This clone was seen just once. This chain uses TRBV4-2 with TRBJ2-1; 11 nucleotides agree with TRBD2. Germline-derived CDR1 and CDR2 are LGHNA and YNFKEQ. The CDR3 covers 16 residues. The J segment lost 6 bases and the V segment lost 0 bases, leaving 4 bases of the junction unmatched. CDR3 region: CASSQDPGLAGNEQFF. CDR3 coding DNA: TGTGCCAGCAGCCAAGATCCTGGACTAGCGGGCAATGAGCAGTTCTTC.

V usage is TRBV29-1 and J usage is TRBJ1-2; a weak D match, TRBD1 (5 bases). Trimming removed 2 bases from V and 0 bases from J, with 10 bases in between. This CDR3 comprises 14 residues. CDR1 is SQVTM, CDR2 ANQGSEA, per germline. As DNA, the CDR3 is TGCAGCGTTGAACAGAGACAGCCTAACTATGGCTACACCTTC. Its translation is CSVEQRQPNYGYTF. Supplemented by reference TRBV29-1 and TRBJ1-2, the full variable domain reads SAVISQKPSRDICQRGTSLTIQCQVDSQVTMMFWYRQQPGQSLTLIATANQGSEATYESGFVIDKFPISRPNLTFSTLTVSNMSPEDSSIYLCSVEQRQPNYGYTFGSGTRLTVV.

V usage is TRBV4-1 and J usage is TRBJ2-5; D is perhaps TRBD1 (6 bases). The CDR3 contains 16 residues. V lost 0 bases to trimming and J lost 4 bases, with 15 bases between them. CDR1 MGHRA and CDR2 YSYEKL come from the germline V gene. The CDR3 DNA follows: TGCGCCAGCAGCCAAGATTCAGGACAGCCAGGAGAGACCCAGTACTTC. Translated, it gives CASSQDSGQPGETQYF.

The chain has TRBV30 and TRBJ2-7; the match to TRBD1 covers 7 bases. The germline V gene has CDR1 GTSNPN and CDR2 SVGIG (reference sequence). V trimming: 3 bases; J trimming: 13 bases; junction bases outside the gene matches: 15. The CDR3 is made up of 13 amino acids. The chain's CDR3 is CAWRHRGGTRTYF. The CDR3 bases are TGTGCCTGGAGGCACAGGGGTGGGACACGGACCTACTTC.

The CDR3 nucleotides read TGTGCCAGCAGCTACCCGAACACCGGGGAGCTGTTTTTT. Translating it yields CASSYPNTGELFF. The rearrangement uses TRBV27 and TRBJ2-2; D uncertain. The CDR3 is 13 amino acids. V lost 6 bases and J 0 bases, leaving 5 bases between the germline ends. The germline V gene has CDR1 MNHEY and CDR2 SMNVEV (reference sequence).

The V gene is TRBV5-6, the J gene TRBJ1-5, with unresolved D. The length of the CDR3 is 14 residues. Trimming removed 6 bases from V and 3 bases from J, with 13 bases in between. CDR1 SGHDT and CDR2 YYEEEE come from the germline V gene. CDR3 nucleotides: TGTGCCAGCACCTTCGGCGGCTACAATCAGCCCCAGCATTTT. The encoded protein is CASTFGGYNQPQHF.

This clone occurred once. The chain has TRBV5-1 and TRBJ2-4; 7 bases are shared with TRBD2. CDR1 SGHRS and CDR2 YFSETQ come from the germline V gene. The CDR3 contains 17 residues. The J segment lost 0 bases and the V segment lost 0 bases, leaving 6 bases of the junction unmatched. The CDR3 loop reads CASSLVGEGLAKNIQYF. The CDR3 bases are TGCGCCAGCAGCTTGGTTGGGGAGGGTTTAGCCAAAAACATTCAGTACTTC.

This sequence joins TRBV21-1 and TRBJ2-2; the D segment call TRBD2 is taken from the table without a DNA check. TRBV21-1 counts as a pseudogene. The CDR3 loop spans 17 amino acids. CDR3 region: CASSKEMTIGISGELFF. The DNA for the CDR3 is TGTGCCAGCAGCAAAGAGATGACTATTGGGATCTCCGGGGAGCTGTTTTTT.

The rearrangement links TRBV7-3 to TRBJ1-1; no reliable D call. The CDR3 has 14 amino acids. The V gene lost 0 bases and the J gene lost 0 bases, with 5 bases spanning the gap. Germline CDR1 reads SGHTA; CDR2 reads FQGTGA. This CDR3 is CASSLTGMNTEAFF. The CDR3 nucleotides are TGTGCCAGCAGCTTAACGGGCATGAACACTGAAGCTTTCTTT.

V and J are TRBV27 and TRBJ2-7, with no clear D. With 1 base removed from V and 2 bases from J, the gap between germline ends came to 9 bases. The CDR3 runs to 14 residues. Germline V gene lookup returns CDR1 MNHEY and CDR2 SMNVEV (reference sequence). The CDR3 protein is CASSLLGEAYEQYF. DNA of the CDR3: TGTGCCAGCAGTTTATTAGGTGAGGCCTACGAGCAGTACTTC.

This rearrangement joins TRBV6-1 to TRBJ1-2; 8 bases agree with TRBD1. V was clipped by 2 bases and J by 5 bases; unmatched bases: 7. The CDR3 runs 15 residues. The germline V gene has CDR1 MNHNS and CDR2 SASEGT. The CDR3 loop is CASSEPAGGGYGYTF. CDR3 DNA: TGTGCCAGCAGTGAACCGGCAGGGGGCGGGTATGGCTACACCTTC.

V is TRBV30 and J is TRBJ2-1; 7 bases align to TRBD1. CDR1 is GTSNPN and CDR2 is SVGIG in the germline V gene (reference sequence). After removal of 0 bases from V and 8 bases from J, the junction contained 4 bases not matched to a gene. The CDR3 extends over 13 amino acids. Here the CDR3 DNA reads TGTGCCTGGAGTGTACAGGGGCCGGATGAGCAGTTCTTC. This gives the protein CAWSVQGPDEQFF.

The V gene is TRBV19, the J gene TRBJ1-2, with no clear D. V was shortened by 5 bases and J by 3 bases, with 13 bases between the two germline ends. The CDR3 covers 14 residues. Germline CDR1 is LNHDA and CDR2 is SQIVND (reference sequence). Here the CDR3 reads CASSVRSADYGYTF. The CDR3 DNA reads as TGTGCCAGTAGTGTTAGGTCTGCGGACTATGGCTACACCTTC.

This rearrangement joins TRBV15 to TRBJ2-2, with D perhaps TRBD2 (6 bases). The V gene lost 2 bases and the J gene lost 7 bases, with 14 bases spanning the gap. Germline CDR1 reads LNHNV; CDR2 reads YYDKDF (reference sequence). The CDR3 loop spans 15 amino acids. The DNA of the CDR3 is TGTGCCACCAGCAGACGACTAGATACCGTCGGGGAGCTGTTTTTT. Translation gives CATSRRLDTVGELFF.

The chain employs TRBV4-1 and TRBJ2-3, with D perhaps TRBD2 (7 bases). Trimming removed 0 bases from V and 5 bases from J, with 15 bases in between. This CDR3 is built from 16 residues. The V gene's germline CDR1 is MGHRA and CDR2 YSYEKL. Written as DNA, the CDR3 is TGCGCCAGCAGCCAAGAAGGGGGGGTAAGCCGAGATACGCAGTATTTT. This codes for CASSQEGGVSRDTQYF.